The clone carrying this T cell receptor (beta chain) was seen a few times. CDR1 and CDR2 (germline): MNHNS, SASEGT. The CDR3 length is 16 residues. Trimming took 2 bases from V and 6 from J; bases not matched to a gene: 9. The data stem from a study of spatial heterogeneity in lung cancer. As for the study in general: Samples were donated by 72 untreated early-stage non-small cell lung cancer patients.

Via MiXCR, TCRdb re-called the 5' RACE reads, giving one row per CDR3 protein. Of under 150,000 distinct CDR3 sequences in the sample, 11% are singletons; the top ten hold 24%. Time point described: blood at routine non-recurrence follow-up after resection. The rearrangement links TRBV6-1 to TRBJ2-1; 8 bases map to TRBD2. Material: PBMCs, obtained at follow-up. The receptor's source is a female donor with early-stage non-small cell lung cancer. The CDR3 here is CASSERASGYVNEQFF. CDR3 in DNA: TGTGCCAGCAGTGAACGGGCTAGCGGGTACGTCAATGAGCAGTTCTTC.